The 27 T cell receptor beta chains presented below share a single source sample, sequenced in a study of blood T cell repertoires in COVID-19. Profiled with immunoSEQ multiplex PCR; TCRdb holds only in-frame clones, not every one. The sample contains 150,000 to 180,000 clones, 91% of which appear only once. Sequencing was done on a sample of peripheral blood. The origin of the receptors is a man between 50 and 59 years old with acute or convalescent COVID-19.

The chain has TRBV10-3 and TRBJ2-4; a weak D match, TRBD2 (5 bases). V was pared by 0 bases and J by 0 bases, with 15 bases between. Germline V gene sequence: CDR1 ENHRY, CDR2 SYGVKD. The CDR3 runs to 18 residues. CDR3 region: CAISESTPGLQAKNIQYF. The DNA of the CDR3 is TGTGCCATCAGTGAGTCAACCCCAGGACTTCAAGCCAAAAACATTCAGTACTTC.

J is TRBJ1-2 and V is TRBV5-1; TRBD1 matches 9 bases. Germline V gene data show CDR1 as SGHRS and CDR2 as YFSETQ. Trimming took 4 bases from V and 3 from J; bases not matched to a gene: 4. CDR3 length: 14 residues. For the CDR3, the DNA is TGCGCCAGCAGCGTCCGGGACAGGGACTATGGCTACACCTTC. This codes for CASSVRDRDYGYTF.

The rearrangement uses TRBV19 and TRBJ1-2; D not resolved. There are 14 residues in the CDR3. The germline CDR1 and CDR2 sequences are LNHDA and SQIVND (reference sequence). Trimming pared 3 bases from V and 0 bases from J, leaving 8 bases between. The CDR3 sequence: CASSIDRANYGYTF. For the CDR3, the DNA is TGTGCCAGTAGTATCGATAGAGCTAACTATGGCTACACCTTC. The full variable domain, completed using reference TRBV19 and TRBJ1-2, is DGGITQSPKYLFRKEGQNVTLSCEQNLNHDAMYWYRQDPGQGLRLIYYSQIVNDFQKGDIAEGYSVSREKKESFPLTVTSAQKNPTAFYLCASSIDRANYGYTFGSGTRLTVV.

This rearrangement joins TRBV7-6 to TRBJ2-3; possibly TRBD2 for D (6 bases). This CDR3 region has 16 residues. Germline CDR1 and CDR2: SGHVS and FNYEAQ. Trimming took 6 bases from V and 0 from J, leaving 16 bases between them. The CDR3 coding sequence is TGTGCCAGCAGTTCCGCCGGGAGTACTAGCACAGATACGCAGTATTTT. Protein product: CASSSAGSTSTDTQYF.

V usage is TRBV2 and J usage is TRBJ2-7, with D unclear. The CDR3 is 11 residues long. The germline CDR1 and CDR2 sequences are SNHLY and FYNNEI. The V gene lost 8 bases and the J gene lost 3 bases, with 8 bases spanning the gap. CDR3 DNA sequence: TGTGCCAGCCTAAGGAGCTACGAGCAGTACTTC. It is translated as CASLRSYEQYF.

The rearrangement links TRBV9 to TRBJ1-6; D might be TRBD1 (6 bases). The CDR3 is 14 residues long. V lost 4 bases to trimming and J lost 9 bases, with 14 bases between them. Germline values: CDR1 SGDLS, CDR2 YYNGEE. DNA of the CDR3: TGTGCCAGCAGCACAAACAGGGATGGTTCACCCCTCCACTTT. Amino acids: CASSTNRDGSPLHF.

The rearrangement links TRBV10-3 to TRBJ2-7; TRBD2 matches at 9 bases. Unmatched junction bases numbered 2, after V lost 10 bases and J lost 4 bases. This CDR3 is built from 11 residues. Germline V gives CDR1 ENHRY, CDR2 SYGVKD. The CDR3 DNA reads TGTGCCACGGCGGGGGGGTACGAGCAGTACGTC. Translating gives CATAGGYEQYV.

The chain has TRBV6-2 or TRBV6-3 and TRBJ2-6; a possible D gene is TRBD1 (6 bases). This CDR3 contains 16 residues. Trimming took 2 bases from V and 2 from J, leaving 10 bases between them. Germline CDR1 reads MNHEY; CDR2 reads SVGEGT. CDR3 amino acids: CASSYRQGPGANVLTF. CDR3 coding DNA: TGTGCCAGCAGTTACCGCCAGGGGCCTGGGGCCAACGTCCTGACTTTC.

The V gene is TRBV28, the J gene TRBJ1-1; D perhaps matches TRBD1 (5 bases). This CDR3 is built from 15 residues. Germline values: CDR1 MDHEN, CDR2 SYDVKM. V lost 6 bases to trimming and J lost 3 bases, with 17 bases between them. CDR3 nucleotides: TGTGCCAGCAGGAACTCTATGGGGGGTCACACTGAAGCTTTCTTT. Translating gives CASRNSMGGHTEAFF. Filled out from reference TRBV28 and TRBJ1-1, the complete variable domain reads DVKVTQSSRYLVKRTGEKVFLECVQDMDHENMFWYRQDPGLGLRLIYFSYDVKMKEKGDIPEGYSVSREKKERFSLILESASTNQTSMYLCASRNSMGGHTEAFFGQGTRLTVV.

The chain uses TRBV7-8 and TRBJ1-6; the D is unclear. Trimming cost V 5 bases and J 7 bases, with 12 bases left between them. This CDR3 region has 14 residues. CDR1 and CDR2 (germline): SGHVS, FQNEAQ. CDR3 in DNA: TGTGCCAGCAGCCCCCAGGCGTGGAATTCACCCCTCCACTTT. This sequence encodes CASSPQAWNSPLHF.

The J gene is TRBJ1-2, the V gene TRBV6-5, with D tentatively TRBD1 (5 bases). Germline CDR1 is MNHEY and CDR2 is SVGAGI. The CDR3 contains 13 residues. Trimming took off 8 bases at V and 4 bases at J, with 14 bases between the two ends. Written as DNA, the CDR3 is TGTGCCAGCCAGGACCGGGGGATCTATGGCTACACCTTC. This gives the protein CASQDRGIYGYTF.

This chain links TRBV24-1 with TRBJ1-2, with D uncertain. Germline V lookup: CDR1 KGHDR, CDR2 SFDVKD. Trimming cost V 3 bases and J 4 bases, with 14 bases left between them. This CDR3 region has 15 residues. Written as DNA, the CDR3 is TGTGCCACCAGTGATACCTCGTTGGGCAGCTATGGCTACACCTTC. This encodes CATSDTSLGSYGYTF.

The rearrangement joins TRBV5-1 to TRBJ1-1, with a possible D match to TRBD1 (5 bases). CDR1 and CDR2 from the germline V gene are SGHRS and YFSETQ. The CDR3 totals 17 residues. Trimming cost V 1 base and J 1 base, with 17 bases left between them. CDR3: CASSLTGHLSENTEAFF. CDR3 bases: TGCGCCAGCAGCTTGACTGGACACCTTTCAGAGAACACTGAAGCTTTCTTT. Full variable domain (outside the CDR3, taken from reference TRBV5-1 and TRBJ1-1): KAGVTQTPRYLIKTRGQQVTLSCSPISGHRSVSWYQQTPGQGLQFLFEYFSETQRNKGNFPGRFSGRQFSNSRSEMNVSTLELGDSALYLCASSLTGHLSENTEAFFGQGTRLTVV.

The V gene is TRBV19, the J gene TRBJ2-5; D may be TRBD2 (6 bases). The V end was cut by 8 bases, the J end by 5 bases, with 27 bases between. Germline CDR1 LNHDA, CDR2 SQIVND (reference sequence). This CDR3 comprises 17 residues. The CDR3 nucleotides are TGTGCCAGTTCACCTCGCCCGGCGGGGAAGAGGATGGAGACCCAGTACTTC. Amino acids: CASSPRPAGKRMETQYF. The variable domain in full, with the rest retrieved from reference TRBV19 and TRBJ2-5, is DGGITQSPKYLFRKEGQNVTLSCEQNLNHDAMYWYRQDPGQGLRLIYYSQIVNDFQKGDIAEGYSVSREKKESFPLTVTSAQKNPTAFYLCASSPRPAGKRMETQYFGPGTRLLVL.

The CDR3 bases are TGTGCCAGCAGCCCCTCGGGTGGTCGGGACATTCAGTACTTC. This encodes CASSPSGGRDIQYF. V usage is TRBV7-9 and J usage is TRBJ2-4, with D hard to call. In germline, CDR1 is SEHNR, CDR2 FQNEAQ (reference sequence). CDR3 length: 14 residues. V dropped 5 bases and J dropped 8 bases, with 16 bases sitting between them.

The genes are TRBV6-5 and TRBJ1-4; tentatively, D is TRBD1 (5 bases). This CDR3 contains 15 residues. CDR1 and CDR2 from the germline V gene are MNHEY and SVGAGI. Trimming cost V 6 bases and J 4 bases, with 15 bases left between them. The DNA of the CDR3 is TGTGCCAGCAGCGCTCTGGGGGGAAGTAATGAAAAACTGTTTTTT. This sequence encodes CASSALGGSNEKLFF.

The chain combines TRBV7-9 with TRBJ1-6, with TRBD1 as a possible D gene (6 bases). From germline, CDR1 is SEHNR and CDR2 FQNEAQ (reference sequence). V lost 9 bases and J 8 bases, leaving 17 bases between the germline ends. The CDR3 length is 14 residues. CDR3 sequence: CASAMGHGDSPLHF. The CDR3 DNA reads TGTGCCAGTGCCATGGGACATGGGGATTCACCCCTCCACTTT.

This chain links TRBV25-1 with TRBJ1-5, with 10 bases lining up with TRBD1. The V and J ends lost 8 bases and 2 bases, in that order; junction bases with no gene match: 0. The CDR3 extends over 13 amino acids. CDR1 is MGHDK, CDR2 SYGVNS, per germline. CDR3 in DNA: TGTGCCAGCGGACAGGGGGGCAATCAGCCCCAGCATTTT. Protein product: CASGQGGNQPQHF.

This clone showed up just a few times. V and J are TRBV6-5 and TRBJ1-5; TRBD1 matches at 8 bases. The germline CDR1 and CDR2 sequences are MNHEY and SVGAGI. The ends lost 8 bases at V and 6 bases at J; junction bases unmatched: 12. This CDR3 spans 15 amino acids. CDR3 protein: CASSERAGGLQPQHF. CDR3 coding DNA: TGTGCCAGCTCCGAACGGGCAGGGGGCCTTCAGCCCCAGCATTTT.

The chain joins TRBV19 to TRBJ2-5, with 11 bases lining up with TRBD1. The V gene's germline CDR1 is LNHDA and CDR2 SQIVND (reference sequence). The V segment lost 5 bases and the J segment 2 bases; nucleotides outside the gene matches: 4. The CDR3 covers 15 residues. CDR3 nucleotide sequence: TGTGCCAGTAGTTGGGGGACAGGGGGGCAAGAGACCCAGTACTTC. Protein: CASSWGTGGQETQYF.

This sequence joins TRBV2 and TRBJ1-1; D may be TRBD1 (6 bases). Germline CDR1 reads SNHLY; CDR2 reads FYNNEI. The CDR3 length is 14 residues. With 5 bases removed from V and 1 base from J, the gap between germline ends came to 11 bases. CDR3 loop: CASSLQGTNTEAFF. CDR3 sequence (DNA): TGTGCCAGCAGTTTACAGGGTACGAACACTGAAGCTTTCTTT.

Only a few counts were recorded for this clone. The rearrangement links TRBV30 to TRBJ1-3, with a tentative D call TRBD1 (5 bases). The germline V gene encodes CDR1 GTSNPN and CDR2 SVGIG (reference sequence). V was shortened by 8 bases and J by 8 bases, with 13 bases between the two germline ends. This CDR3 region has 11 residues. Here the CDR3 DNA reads TGTGCCGGAGACGCCAGGGACACCATATATTTT. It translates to CAGDARDTIYF.

In nucleotides, the CDR3 is TGTGCCAGTAGTATAGAGGGGGGATACCCCTACAATGAGCAGTTCTTC. This sequence encodes CASSIEGGYPYNEQFF. V gene TRBV19 combines with J gene TRBJ2-1; D is perhaps TRBD2 (6 bases). V was clipped by 0 bases and J by 2 bases, with 11 bases between them. CDR3 length: 16 residues. Germline V gene lookup returns CDR1 LNHDA and CDR2 SQIVND (reference sequence).

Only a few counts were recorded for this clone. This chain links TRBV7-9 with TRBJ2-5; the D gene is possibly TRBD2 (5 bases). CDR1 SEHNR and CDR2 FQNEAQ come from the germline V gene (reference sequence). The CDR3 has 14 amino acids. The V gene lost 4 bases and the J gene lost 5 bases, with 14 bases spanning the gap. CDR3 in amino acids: CASSSGPKRETQYF. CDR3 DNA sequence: TGTGCCAGCAGCTCGGGCCCCAAGCGGGAGACCCAGTACTTC.

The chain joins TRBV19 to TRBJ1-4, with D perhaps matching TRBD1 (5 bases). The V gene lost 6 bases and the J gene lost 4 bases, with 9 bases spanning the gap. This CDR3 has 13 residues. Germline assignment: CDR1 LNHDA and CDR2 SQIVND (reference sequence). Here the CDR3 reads CASRDRNNEKLFF. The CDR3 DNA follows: TGTGCCAGTAGAGACAGAAATAATGAAAAACTGTTTTTT.

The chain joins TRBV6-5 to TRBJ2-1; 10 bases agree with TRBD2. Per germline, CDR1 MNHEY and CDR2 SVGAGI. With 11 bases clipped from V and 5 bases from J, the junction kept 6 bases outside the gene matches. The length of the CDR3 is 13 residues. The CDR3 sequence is CAAGLAENNEQFF. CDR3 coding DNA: TGTGCCGCTGGACTAGCGGAGAACAATGAGCAGTTCTTC.

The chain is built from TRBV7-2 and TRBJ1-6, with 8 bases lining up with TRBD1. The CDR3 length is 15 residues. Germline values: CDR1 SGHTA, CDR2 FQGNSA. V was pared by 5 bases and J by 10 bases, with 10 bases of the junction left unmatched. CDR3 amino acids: CASSGRDRLGSPLHF. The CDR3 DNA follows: TGTGCCAGCAGCGGGAGGGACAGGTTGGGCTCACCCCTCCACTTT.